The present entry profiles one T cell receptor beta chain with its context. No antigen is known for it. These data come from a study of cytomegalovirus exposure and HLA in healthy donors. J lost 3 bases, V lost 4 bases, and 7 bases had no gene match. This CDR3 spans 17 amino acids. Germline V gene lookup returns CDR1 SGHKS and CDR2 YYEKEE (reference sequence). Study-level results: Later findings reportedly placed an Asian-associated ancestry cluster below the approximately 620-donor mean for N-insertions. Later, TCR association rates were found to vary by HLA locus, highest for DRB1 and lowest for HLA-C. Associated with HLA alleles at 0.05 false discovery rate in a later analysis were fewer than 20,000 TCR beta sequences.

It was with 60 Vbeta and 13 Jbeta primers that the PCR ran. TCRdb's table, derived via immunoSEQ multiplex PCR, lists solely in-frame clones and lacks some. In the table there are roughly 67,000 clones, about 77% of which are singletons. The chain joins TRBV5-5 to TRBJ2-6; 10 nucleotides line up with TRBD2. This TCR came from a man aged 40-55 years in good health and CMV-seronegative. Sequencing was carried out using PBMCs. CDR3 sequence: CASSILAGENGANVLTF. CDR3 nucleotides: TGTGCCAGCAGCATTCTAGCGGGAGAAAATGGGGCCAACGTCCTGACTTTC.